These 18 T cell receptor beta chains were sequenced from one sample in a study of T cell repertoires in cytomegalovirus infection. TCRdb re-derived calls from the reads in MiXCR, one entry per CDR3 protein. Counted here are 310,000 or so distinct CDR3 sequences, 25% occurring once; the ten biggest clones make up about 15%. Material for sequencing was PBMCs. The origin of the receptors is a human donor in good health (CMV status not recorded). Some clones in this sample may be carry-over from other donors' samples.

This chain uses TRBV2 with TRBJ1-6; D gene unclear. Trimming stripped 11 bases from V and 4 bases from J, with 15 bases between. Germline V lookup: CDR1 SNHLY, CDR2 FYNNEI. The CDR3 is 14 residues long. The CDR3 DNA reads as TGTGCCGGCCGCCCGGAGGGTTATAATTCACCCCTCCACTTT. It specifies CAGRPEGYNSPLHF.

This clonotype was counted only a few times. This chain joins TRBV20-1 and TRBJ2-1; TRBD2 matches 8 bases. V trimming: 6 bases; J trimming: 12 bases; junction bases outside the gene matches: 19. CDR1 is DFQATT and CDR2 is SNEGSKA in the germline V gene (reference sequence). This CDR3 is 15 amino acids long. The CDR3 loop is CSATPSGSGPGWQFF. The CDR3, as DNA: TGCAGTGCCACTCCCAGCGGGAGTGGGCCGGGATGGCAGTTCTTC.

This clonotype was detected ten times or more. J is TRBJ1-2 and V is TRBV7-2, with D possibly TRBD1 on 5 matching bases. Trimming took 8 bases from V and 7 from J, leaving 20 bases between them. The CDR3 length is 14 residues. Germline V gene sequence: CDR1 SGHTA, CDR2 FQGNSA. The CDR3 loop reads CASVLPTATSGYTF. The CDR3 nucleotides are TGTGCCAGCGTACTCCCGACAGCGACTAGTGGCTACACCTTC.

This clonotype occurred many times. The rearrangement joins TRBV11-2 to TRBJ2-4; 8 nucleotides align to TRBD1. Per the germline V gene, CDR1 is SGHAT and CDR2 is FQNNGV. The CDR3 is made up of 16 amino acids. V shed 4 bases and J 3 bases; nucleotides not matched to a gene: 8. The CDR3: CASSYQTGTGKNIQYF. CDR3 nucleotides: TGTGCCAGCAGCTACCAAACAGGGACAGGCAAAAACATTCAGTACTTC. Full variable domain (missing parts from reference TRBV11-2 and TRBJ2-4): EAGVAQSPRYKIIEKRQSVAFWCNPISGHATLYWYQQILGQGPKLLIQFQNNGVVDDSQLPKDRFSAERLKGVDSTLKIQPAKLEDSAVYLCASSYQTGTGKNIQYFGAGTRLSVL.

There are a few counts of this clonotype. The chain's CDR3 is CASRGGGSNTGELFF. CDR3 bases: TGTGCCAGCAGGGGAGGGGGGTCGAACACCGGGGAGCTGTTTTTT. This chain connects TRBV2 to TRBJ2-2; tentatively, D is TRBD2 (7 bases). CDR3 size: 15 residues. V gave up 6 bases and J gave up 0 bases, with 11 bases separating them. CDR1 and CDR2 (germline): SNHLY, FYNNEI.

The V and J genes are TRBV29-1 and TRBJ1-4; D ambiguous. V gave up 4 bases and J gave up 5 bases, with 17 bases separating them. CDR1 SQVTM and CDR2 ANQGSEA come from the germline V gene. The CDR3 consists of 15 residues. The CDR3 DNA reads TGCAGCGTTGGGAATGGGTTACGGCAGAATGAAAAACTGTTTTTT. Protein product: CSVGNGLRQNEKLFF.

This clonotype appeared many times. The chain employs TRBV7-2 and TRBJ1-2; tentative D call: TRBD1 (5 bases). Looked up from germline, CDR1 is SGHTA and CDR2 is FQGNSA. The CDR3 totals 15 residues. V was trimmed by 6 bases and J by 5 bases, leaving 19 bases between them. CDR3 coding DNA: TGTGCCAGCAGTCCCTGGGATGGGGGAGGATATGGCTACACCTTC. Its translation is CASSPWDGGGYGYTF.

The V gene is TRBV28, the J gene TRBJ2-7; the D is unclear. V lost 7 bases and J lost 5, with 12 bases in between. This CDR3 comprises 12 residues. Germline assignment: CDR1 MDHEN and CDR2 SYDVKM. The CDR3 nucleotides are TGTGCCAGCACCTCCGGGTCCGACGAGCAGTACTTC. As protein: CASTSGSDEQYF.

This clonotype was seen many times. The J gene is TRBJ2-2, the V gene TRBV7-2; D gene unclear. Germline loops: CDR1 SGHTA, CDR2 FQGNSA. With 1 base removed from V and 4 bases from J, the gap between germline ends came to 7 bases. This CDR3 has 14 amino acids. The CDR3: CASSLGPFTGELFF. The CDR3 region has the DNA TGTGCCAGCAGCTTAGGACCGTTCACCGGGGAGCTGTTTTTT.

This clonotype was seen only a few times. This chain uses TRBV14 with TRBJ1-2; possible D gene TRBD1, 6 bases. The V end lost 0 bases, the J end lost 3 bases, and 14 bases lay between the germline ends. The germline V gene has CDR1 SGHDN and CDR2 FVKESK. This CDR3 is 16 amino acids long. The CDR3 spells CASSQEWGRGYYGYTF. The CDR3 nucleotides read TGTGCCAGCAGCCAAGAATGGGGCAGGGGCTACTATGGCTACACCTTC.

This clonotype was counted ten times or more. The chain joins TRBV6-1 to TRBJ2-7, with 7 bases that match TRBD1. Germline V gives CDR1 MNHNS, CDR2 SASEGT. The CDR3 is made up of 15 amino acids. After removal of 5 bases from V and 6 bases from J, the junction contained 13 bases not matched to a gene. CDR3 sequence (DNA): TGTGCCAGCAGTCCCCTGACAGGGAGAGGGGGCGAGCAGTACTTC. This gives the protein CASSPLTGRGGEQYF.

The V call is TRBV6-2 or TRBV6-3, the J call TRBJ2-7; tentatively, D is TRBD2 (5 bases). The germline V and J ends were trimmed by 2 bases and 3 bases, with 17 bases remaining between them. The CDR3 consists of 16 residues. Germline lookup yields CDR1 MNHEY and CDR2 SVGEGT. Here the CDR3 reads CASSYRPGKGIYEQYF. The CDR3 nucleotides read TGTGCCAGCAGTTACCGACCGGGAAAAGGTATCTACGAGCAGTACTTC.

V and J are TRBV7-6 and TRBJ1-6; unclear D gene. V was cut by 4 bases and J by 11 bases, with 18 bases left in between. The CDR3 covers 15 residues. The germline CDR1 and CDR2 sequences are SGHVS and FNYEAQ. CDR3 nucleotide sequence: TGTGCCAGCAGCTCGACCGGACCAACGACAACACCCCTCCACTTT. Translating gives CASSSTGPTTTPLHF.

In its sample, this clonotype was seen many times. The chain carries TRBV7-2 and TRBJ2-2; 10 bases agree with TRBD1. J lost 4 bases, V lost 6 bases, and 8 bases had no gene match. Germline CDR1 and CDR2: SGHTA and FQGNSA. The CDR3 loop spans 16 amino acids. CDR3 DNA: TGTGCCAGCAGGTCACCGGGACAGGGGTTCACCGGGGAGCTGTTTTTT. The encoded protein is CASRSPGQGFTGELFF.

In this sample, this clonotype turned up many times. The chain carries TRBV7-2 and TRBJ2-7, with 10 nucleotides matching TRBD2. V gave up 11 bases and J gave up 6 bases; unmatched junction bases: 10. Germline V gene data show CDR1 as SGHTA and CDR2 as FQGNSA. The CDR3 runs 13 residues. CDR3 loop: CASGMASGSEQYF. The CDR3 bases are TGTGCCTCAGGTATGGCTAGCGGGAGCGAGCAGTACTTC.

This clonotype has ten or more counts. The chain uses TRBV5-1 and TRBJ2-7; D perhaps matches TRBD1 (6 bases). With 3 bases removed from V and 1 base from J, the gap between germline ends came to 20 bases. Germline CDR1 SGHRS, CDR2 YFSETQ. CDR3 length equals 17 residues. The CDR3 DNA is TGCGCCAGCAGCTCTTCATTAGGAAGGGGGTCATCCTACGAGCAGTACTTC. It translates to CASSSSLGRGSSYEQYF.

This clonotype has just a few counts. V is TRBV11-2 and J is TRBJ2-7; 14 bases agree with TRBD2. From germline, CDR1 is SGHAT and CDR2 FQNNGV. This CDR3 contains 16 residues. The V segment lost 4 bases and the J segment 4 bases; nucleotides outside the gene matches: 6. The CDR3 coding sequence is TGTGCCAGCAGCTGGGGGACTAGCGGGAGAACGTACGAGCAGTACTTC. This sequence encodes CASSWGTSGRTYEQYF.

V gene TRBV28 combines with J gene TRBJ1-2, with 8 bases identical to TRBD1. The germline gives CDR1 MDHEN, CDR2 SYDVKM. J was trimmed by 8 bases and V by 5 bases; bases with no gene match: 10. CDR3 length equals 14 residues. The CDR3 loop is CASSLGQGPEGYTF. In DNA form, the CDR3 reads TGTGCCAGCAGTCTTGGACAGGGCCCCGAGGGCTACACCTTC.